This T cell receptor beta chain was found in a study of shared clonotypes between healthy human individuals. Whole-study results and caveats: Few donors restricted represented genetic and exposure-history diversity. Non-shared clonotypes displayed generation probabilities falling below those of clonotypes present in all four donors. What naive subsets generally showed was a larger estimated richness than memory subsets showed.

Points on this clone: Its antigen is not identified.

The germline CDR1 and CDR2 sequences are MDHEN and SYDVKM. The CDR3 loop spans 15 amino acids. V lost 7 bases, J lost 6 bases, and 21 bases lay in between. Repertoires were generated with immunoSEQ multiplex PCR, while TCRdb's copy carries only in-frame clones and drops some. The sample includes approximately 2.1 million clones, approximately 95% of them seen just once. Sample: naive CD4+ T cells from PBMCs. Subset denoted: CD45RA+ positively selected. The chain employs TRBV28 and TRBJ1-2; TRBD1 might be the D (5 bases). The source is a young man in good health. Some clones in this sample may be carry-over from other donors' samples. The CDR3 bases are TGTGCCAGCACCACGGGGGAAGAGGGGTTTCATGGCTACACCTTC. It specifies CASTTGEEGFHGYTF.